Following are 27 T cell receptor beta chains from one sample sequenced in a study of T cell changes during pregnancy in multiple sclerosis. The method was immunoSEQ multiplex PCR; TCRdb's version includes in-frame clones alone and lacks a portion of them. The sample contains roughly 80,000 clones, around 90% of which appear only once. Sample: peripheral blood, taken before pregnancy. The receptors shown here come from a female donor with multiple sclerosis, enrolled in a pregnancy study.

The rearrangement joins TRBV19 to TRBJ1-1, with 7 bases identical to TRBD1. The germline gives CDR1 LNHDA, CDR2 SQIVND (reference sequence). The CDR3 sequence is 14 residues long. V gave up 3 bases and J gave up 4 bases; unmatched junction bases: 5. DNA for the CDR3: TGTGCCAGTAGTATCAGAACAGGGGTCACTGAAGCTTTCTTT. This codes for CASSIRTGVTEAFF.

This chain connects TRBV25-1 to TRBJ2-2, with TRBD2 identical over 9 bases. The CDR3 has 17 amino acids. Trimming took 3 bases from V and 3 from J; bases not matched to a gene: 8. CDR1 and CDR2 from the germline V gene are MGHDK and SYGVNS. The CDR3 DNA reads as TGTGCCAGCAGTGATTGGACTAGCGTTGGGGACACCGGGGAGCTGTTTTTT. Amino acid sequence: CASSDWTSVGDTGELFF.

V usage is TRBV19 and J usage is TRBJ2-2; 7 nucleotides match TRBD1. Losses at the gene ends were 4 bases for V and 0 bases for J; bases not matched to a gene: 5. Germline V lookup: CDR1 LNHDA, CDR2 SQIVND (reference sequence). This CDR3 comprises 16 residues. The CDR3 sequence is CASSKPTGTNTGELFF. Here the CDR3 DNA reads TGTGCCAGTAGTAAACCGACAGGGACGAACACCGGGGAGCTGTTTTTT.

The chain employs TRBV5-6 and TRBJ1-1; 7 bases map to TRBD1. This CDR3 has 13 amino acids. The trim removed 4 bases at V and 4 bases at J, leaving 4 bases unmatched. Per germline, CDR1 SGHDT and CDR2 YYEEEE. This CDR3 is CASSTGVGTEAFF. As DNA, the CDR3 is TGTGCCAGCAGCACAGGGGTTGGCACTGAAGCTTTCTTT. Looking up the rest from reference TRBV5-6 and TRBJ1-1 gives the full variable domain: DAGVTQSPTHLIKTRGQQVTLRCSPKSGHDTVSWYQQALGQGPQFIFQYYEEEERQRGNFPDRFSGHQFPNYSSELNVNALLLGDSALYLCASSTGVGTEAFFGQGTRLTVV.

The V gene is TRBV9, the J gene TRBJ1-3; D may be TRBD1 (5 bases). The CDR3 has 13 residues. Trimming pared 3 bases from V and 4 bases from J, leaving 8 bases between. Germline CDR1 is SGDLS and CDR2 is YYNGEE. The CDR3 coding sequence is TGTGCCAGCAGCGGCTCAGGGGGAAACACCATATATTTT. Translating gives CASSGSGGNTIYF. The whole variable domain, filled in from reference TRBV9 and TRBJ1-3, reads DSGVTQTPKHLITATGQRVTLRCSPRSGDLSVYWYQQSLDQGLQFLIQYYNGEERAKGNILERFSAQQFPDLHSELNLSSLELGDSALYFCASSGSGGNTIYFGEGSWLTVV.

This chain joins TRBV9 and TRBJ2-7, with D possibly matching TRBD1 (6 bases). The CDR3 spans 13 residues. Trimming pared 3 bases from V and 6 bases from J, leaving 13 bases between. From germline, CDR1 is SGDLS and CDR2 YYNGEE. The CDR3 loop is CASSAENRVEQYF. The DNA for the CDR3 is TGTGCCAGCAGCGCAGAGAACAGGGTCGAGCAGTACTTC.

This chain's CDR3 is CASSGTGGSNQPQHF. In nucleotides, the CDR3 is TGTGCCAGCAGTGGCACAGGGGGCAGTAATCAGCCCCAGCATTTT. The rearrangement joins TRBV6-1 to TRBJ1-5, with 9 bases matching TRBD1. Trimming at V came to 4 bases and at J to 4 bases, leaving 5 bases not matched to a gene. CDR1 is MNHNS, CDR2 SASEGT, per germline. The CDR3 is 15 amino acids.

V gene TRBV15 combines with J gene TRBJ2-1, with TRBD2 identical over 8 bases. Germline CDR1 is LNHNV and CDR2 is YYDKDF (reference sequence). This CDR3 spans 16 amino acids. Unmatched junction bases numbered 13, after V lost 8 bases and J lost 4 bases. The CDR3 is CATGGGIGGEYNEQFF. For the CDR3, the DNA is TGTGCCACCGGCGGGGGGATTGGGGGGGAGTACAATGAGCAGTTCTTC.

The rearrangement links TRBV7-9 to TRBJ1-2, with D possibly matching TRBD1 (6 bases). Germline loops: CDR1 SEHNR, CDR2 FQNEAQ (reference sequence). The CDR3 runs 13 residues. Trimming cost V 7 bases and J 8 bases, with 17 bases left between them. CDR3 residues: CASTPGQMDGYTF. The CDR3, as DNA: TGTGCCAGCACCCCGGGACAAATGGACGGCTACACCTTC. Full variable domain (rest looked up from reference TRBV7-9 and TRBJ1-2): DTGVSQNPRHKITKRGQNVTFRCDPISEHNRLYWYRQTLGQGPEFLTYFQNEAQLEKSRLLSDRFSAERPKGSFSTLEIQRTEQGDSAMYLCASTPGQMDGYTFGSGTRLTVV.

The J gene is TRBJ2-7, the V gene TRBV6-5, with TRBD1 as a possible D gene (7 bases). Germline assignment: CDR1 MNHEY and CDR2 SVGAGI. Deletions cut 8 bases from V and 2 bases from J, with 10 bases between. The CDR3 has 12 residues. This CDR3 reads CASGGTAYEQYF. CDR3 DNA sequence: TGTGCCAGCGGGGGGACAGCCTACGAGCAGTACTTC.

This clone was seen a single time. The chain recombines TRBV18 with TRBJ1-1; 9 nucleotides agree with TRBD1. This CDR3 region has 13 residues. Trimming cost V 5 bases and J 5 bases; bases outside gene matches: 3. The germline gives CDR1 KGHSH, CDR2 LQKENI. Here the CDR3 reads CASSNDRGTEAFF. The DNA of the CDR3 is TGTGCCAGCTCAAACGACAGGGGGACTGAAGCTTTCTTT.

In regard to this clone: The junction and the germline gene differ at one end; a read error may be behind it. The J gene is TRBJ1-4, the V gene TRBV6-5; D not resolved. CDR3 length: 14 residues. Germline assignment: CDR1 MNHEY and CDR2 SVGAGI. The CDR3 loop is CASSYSRYNDKLFF. The CDR3 coding sequence is TGTGCCAGCAGTTACTCGCGGTACAATGACAAACTGTTTTTT.

The V gene is TRBV5-5, the J gene TRBJ1-5, with TRBD1 matching over 8 bases. Losses at the gene ends were 4 bases for V and 1 base for J; bases not matched to a gene: 13. CDR3 length: 18 amino acids. CDR1 is SGHKS and CDR2 is YYEKEE in the germline V gene (reference sequence). The CDR3 DNA reads TGTGCCAGCAGCCCGGGACAGGCCCACGGGATCAGCAATCAGCCCCAGCATTTT. Its protein product is CASSPGQAHGISNQPQHF.

The chain carries TRBV19 and TRBJ2-6; 11 positions match TRBD1. The CDR3 contains 19 residues. Germline V lookup: CDR1 LNHDA, CDR2 SQIVND (reference sequence). With 5 bases clipped from V and 4 bases from J, the junction kept 13 bases outside the gene matches. CDR3 DNA: TGTGCCAGTAGTCCCCGGACAGGGGGCAGTTCGAGAGGGGCCAACGTCCTGACTTTC. Protein product: CASSPRTGGSSRGANVLTF.

The chain couples TRBV7-9 to TRBJ2-1; D uncertain. The CDR3 runs to 11 residues. Germline V gene data show CDR1 as SEHNR and CDR2 as FQNEAQ (reference sequence). V lost 0 bases and J lost 10, with 4 bases in between. CDR3 region: CASSLAQEQFF. In nucleotides, the CDR3 is TGTGCCAGCAGCTTAGCACAAGAGCAGTTCTTC.

This chain uses TRBV14 with TRBJ1-2; tentatively, D is TRBD1 (6 bases). The V gene's germline CDR1 is SGHDN and CDR2 FVKESK. The CDR3 is 13 amino acids. The V end lost 4 bases, the J end lost 2 bases, and 8 bases lay between the germline ends. The CDR3 region has the DNA TGTGCCAGCAGCCGGACAGACAACTATGGCTACACCTTC. Protein: CASSRTDNYGYTF.

This clone appeared once. V is TRBV6-5 and J is TRBJ1-2; TRBD1 is a possible D gene (6 bases). Germline-derived CDR1 and CDR2 are MNHEY and SVGAGI. The CDR3 is 16 residues long. Trimming shortened V by 2 bases and J by 5 bases, and 18 bases separated the two germline ends. The chain's CDR3 is CASSYPTTGGGYGYTF. The CDR3 DNA reads as TGTGCCAGCAGTTACCCGACGACAGGTGGAGGATATGGCTACACCTTC.

This sequence joins TRBV7-2 and TRBJ1-2; TRBD1 matches 8 bases. Germline assignment: CDR1 SGHTA and CDR2 FQGNSA. Trimming cost V 5 bases and J 4 bases; bases outside gene matches: 12. The CDR3 consists of 16 residues. The CDR3 sequence is CASSNGWDRRRYGYTF. The CDR3 DNA follows: TGTGCCAGCAGCAACGGATGGGACAGGCGACGCTATGGCTACACCTTC.

The CDR3 DNA is TGTGCCAGCAGTGCCGGACAGGGCTATGGCTACACCTTC. It translates to CASSAGQGYGYTF. J is TRBJ1-2 and V is TRBV2; 8 bases match TRBD1. Germline loops: CDR1 SNHLY, CDR2 FYNNEI. V trimming: 4 bases; J trimming: 4 bases; junction bases outside the gene matches: 2. The CDR3 runs 13 residues.

This clone has only one observation. The chain combines TRBV7-2 with TRBJ2-5; TRBD2 matches at 14 bases. The CDR3 spans 16 residues. Germline V gene data show CDR1 as SGHTA and CDR2 as FQGNSA. Germline trimming cut 5 bases from V and 7 bases from J; bases unmatched to any gene: 9. CDR3 nucleotide sequence: TGTGCCAGCAGCCCAGGGGGACTAGCGGGGGCCGGGACCCAGTACTTC. Its protein is CASSPGGLAGAGTQYF.

V gene TRBV7-8 combines with J gene TRBJ1-6; the match to TRBD1 covers 8 bases. V shed 1 base, J shed 8 bases, and the junction held 7 bases outside the gene matches. Germline V CDR1 and CDR2: SGHVS, FQNEAQ. The CDR3 consists of 16 residues. The chain's CDR3 is CASSLGQGSPDSPLHF. CDR3 DNA sequence: TGTGCCAGCAGCTTAGGACAGGGGTCCCCGGATTCACCCCTCCACTTT.

The CDR3 nucleotides are TGTGCCAGCAGCTTGGGGGGACAGATCTACGAGCAGTACTTC. Residues: CASSLGGQIYEQYF. V gene TRBV5-4 combines with J gene TRBJ2-7; 7 bases agree with TRBD1. Germline lookup yields CDR1 SGHNT and CDR2 YYREEE (reference sequence). J lost 3 bases, V lost 0 bases, and 3 bases had no gene match. The CDR3 is 14 residues long.

This clone was seen more than once but under ten times. CDR3 DNA: TGTGCCTGGAGTATGAAGGGGTACACTGAAGCTTTCTTT. Translated: CAWSMKGYTEAFF. The chain employs TRBV30 and TRBJ1-1; D may be TRBD1 (5 bases). This CDR3 has 13 amino acids. Germline-derived CDR1 and CDR2 are GTSNPN and SVGIG (reference sequence). The V end lost 2 bases, the J end lost 3 bases, and 10 bases lay between the germline ends.

This clone was seen just once. The gene calls are TRBV4-1 and TRBJ2-1; 10 positions match TRBD2. The germline V gene has CDR1 MGHRA and CDR2 YSYEKL. Trimming removed 0 bases from V and 4 bases from J; junction bases left unmatched: 6. The CDR3 contains 17 residues. CDR3 residues: CASSQDRTSGVYNEQFF. Here the CDR3 DNA reads TGCGCCAGCAGCCAAGATCGCACTAGCGGGGTGTACAATGAGCAGTTCTTC.

V and J are TRBV5-1 and TRBJ1-4; no definite D call. The CDR3 extends over 15 amino acids. The V gene's germline CDR1 is SGHRS and CDR2 YFSETQ. The germline V and J ends were trimmed by 4 bases and 3 bases, with 13 bases remaining between them. The CDR3: CASSPPGFANEKLFF. DNA of the CDR3: TGCGCCAGCAGCCCCCCAGGTTTCGCTAATGAAAAACTGTTTTTT.

CDR3 loop: CASSLYQGAAVQETQYF. CDR3 DNA sequence: TGTGCCAGCAGCTTGTACCAGGGGGCAGCGGTCCAAGAGACCCAGTACTTC. The chain recombines TRBV5-4 with TRBJ2-5; 8 nucleotides line up with TRBD1. Germline assignment: CDR1 SGHNT and CDR2 YYREEE (reference sequence). This CDR3 is 17 amino acids long. Losses at the gene ends were 1 base for V and 1 base for J; bases not matched to a gene: 9.

The rearrangement joins TRBV28 to TRBJ2-5, with D perhaps TRBD1 (6 bases). V dropped 8 bases and J dropped 4 bases, with 17 bases sitting between them. The V gene's germline CDR1 is MDHEN and CDR2 SYDVKM. This CDR3 has 14 amino acids. The CDR3 loop is CASRTGIMRETQYF. CDR3 coding DNA: TGTGCCAGCCGTACAGGGATAATGCGAGAGACCCAGTACTTC.